This is a list of T cell receptor beta chains from one sample in a study of T cell responses to AZD1222 COVID-19 vaccine. Assay: immunoSEQ multiplex PCR; the TCRdb copy retains only in-frame clones and omits some. The table has roughly 140,000 clones, roughly 90% seen once. Sample: peripheral blood, taken 28 days after the second AZD1222 dose. The receptors were sampled from an adult who received the AZD1222 COVID-19 vaccine. CDR3s include the opening cysteine and the closing phenylalanine or tryptophan. A D gene is named only where the DNA matches it firmly. Clone size is shown for a subset of rows, as once, few, many or a class of expanded clone.

CDR3 length	clone size	V gene	D gene	J gene	CDR3 DNA	CDR3 protein
15	.	TRBV5-6	.	TRBJ1-2	TGTGCCAGCAGCTTGGTTTTGGTCTCTCGCTATGGCTACACCTTC	CASSLVLVSRYGYTF
15	once	TRBV6-5	.	TRBJ2-6	TGTGCCAGCGGGCGTCGCCTCTCTGGGGCCAACGTCCTGACTTTC	CASGRRLSGANVLTF
14	.	TRBV10-3	TRBD2	TRBJ2-3	TGTGCCATCAGTGGGACTAGCGGCACAGATACGCAGTATTTT	CAISGTSGTDTQYF
16	.	TRBV7-9	TRBD1	TRBJ2-3	TGTGCCAGCAGCTCATACGGACAGGCAAACACAGATACGCAGTATTTT	CASSSYGQANTDTQYF
16	.	TRBV7-2	.	TRBJ1-1	TGTGCCAGCAGCTTAGCCGGCGGGACGATGAACACTGAAGCTTTCTTT	CASSLAGGTMNTEAFF
10	.	TRBV7-4	.	TRBJ2-7	TGTGCCAGCCCGCCCTACGAGCAGTACTTC	CASPPYEQYF
14	.	TRBV11-2	.	TRBJ1-4	TGTGCCAGCAGAACCGGGACGGTTGATGAAAAACTGTTTTTT	CASRTGTVDEKLFF
13	.	TRBV28	TRBD1	TRBJ1-2	TGTGCCAGCAGCAGACAGGGTGTTAATGGCTACACCTTC	CASSRQGVNGYTF
13	.	TRBV12-3/TRBV12-4	.	TRBJ2-7	TGTGCCAGCAGTCCCGGGGGCTCCTACGAGCAGTACTTC	CASSPGGSYEQYF
16	.	TRBV5-6	.	TRBJ1-2	TGTGCCAGCAGCTTGGTTCATGGACCGCCTAACTATGGCTACACCTTC	CASSLVHGPPNYGYTF
15	.	TRBV6-6	.	TRBJ2-1	TGTGCCAGCAGTACCCCCGGGGACTCCTACAATGAGCAGTTCTTC	CASSTPGDSYNEQFF
12	.	TRBV5-4	.	TRBJ1-6	TGTGCCAGCAGCCCGACAGGCTCACCCCTCCACTTT	CASSPTGSPLHF
15	.	TRBV24-1	.	TRBJ2-6	TGTGCCACCAGCGACCGGGCAAGGGGGGCCAACGTCCTGACTTTC	CATSDRARGANVLTF
14	.	TRBV10-3	.	TRBJ1-4	TGTGCCATCAGGGACAACTCACATAATGAAAAACTGTTTTTT	CAIRDNSHNEKLFF
15	.	TRBV5-1	TRBD1	TRBJ1-6	TGCGCCAGCAGCTTACAGGGGAGAGGCAATTCACCCCTCCACTTT	CASSLQGRGNSPLHF